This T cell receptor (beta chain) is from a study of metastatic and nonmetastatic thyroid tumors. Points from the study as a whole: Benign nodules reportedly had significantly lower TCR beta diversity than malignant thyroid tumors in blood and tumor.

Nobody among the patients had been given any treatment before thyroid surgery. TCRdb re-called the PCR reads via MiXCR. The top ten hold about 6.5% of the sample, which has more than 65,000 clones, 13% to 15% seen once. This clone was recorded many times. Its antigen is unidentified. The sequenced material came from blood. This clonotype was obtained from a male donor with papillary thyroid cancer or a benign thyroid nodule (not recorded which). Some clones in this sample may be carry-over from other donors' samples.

CDR3 coding DNA: TGTGCCAGCAGCTTAGAAGCTTCGAACACTGAAGCTTTCTTT. Its protein product is CASSLEASNTEAFF. The V gene is TRBV7-9, the J gene TRBJ1-1; D remains ambiguous. This CDR3 is 14 amino acids long. V lost 1 base and J 1 base, leaving 7 bases between the germline ends. The germline V gene has CDR1 SEHNR and CDR2 FQNEAQ (reference sequence).